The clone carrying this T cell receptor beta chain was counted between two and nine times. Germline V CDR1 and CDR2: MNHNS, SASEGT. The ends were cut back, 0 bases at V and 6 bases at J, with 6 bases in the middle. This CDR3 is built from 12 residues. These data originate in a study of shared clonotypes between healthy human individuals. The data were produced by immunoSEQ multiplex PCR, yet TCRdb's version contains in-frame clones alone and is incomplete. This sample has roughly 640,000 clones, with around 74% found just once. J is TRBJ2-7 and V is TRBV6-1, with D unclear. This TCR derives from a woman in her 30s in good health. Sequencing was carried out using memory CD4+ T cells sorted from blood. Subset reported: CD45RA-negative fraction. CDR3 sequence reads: CASSEALGEQYF. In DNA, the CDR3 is TGTGCCAGCAGTGAAGCTTTGGGCGAGCAGTACTTC.